These 18 T cell receptor beta chains were all obtained from the same sample, sequenced in a study of T-cell memory formation after mild COVID-19. TCRdb itself ran the 5' RACE reads through MiXCR, one entry per CDR3 protein. Here the sample spans 550,000 to 600,000 distinct CDR3 sequences, about 22% being singletons. The sequencing sample was made of PBMCs or a T cell subset sorted from them (not recorded which). These receptors came from an adult woman who had mild COVID-19 (a few samples of this study predate the infection). Cell type and time point are not known.

This clonotype has more than one count but fewer than ten. CDR3 sequence reads: CASSFLGDYEQYF. CDR3 bases: TGTGCCAGCAGCTTCCTCGGAGACTACGAGCAGTACTTC. The rearrangement links TRBV7-9 to TRBJ2-7; D call uncertain. The CDR3 consists of 13 residues. Germline V gives CDR1 SEHNR, CDR2 FQNEAQ (reference sequence). V was shortened by 3 bases and J by 3 bases, with 9 bases between the two germline ends.

V usage is TRBV29-1 and J usage is TRBJ2-7, with a possible D match to TRBD2 (7 bases). CDR1 is SQVTM and CDR2 is ANQGSEA in the germline V gene. The V and J ends lost 6 bases and 1 base respectively, with 13 bases between them. The CDR3 sequence is 13 residues long. CDR3 region: CSVAGGASYEQYF. In nucleotides, the CDR3 is TGCAGCGTCGCTGGGGGGGCTTCCTACGAGCAGTACTTC.

Comments on this clonotype: One junction end does not reproduce the germline sequence, and a read error may be involved. The rearrangement joins TRBV12-3 or TRBV12-4 to TRBJ1-2, with 9 bases identical to TRBD1. The CDR3 covers 14 residues. The chain's CDR3 is CASSRDRVNYGYTF. In DNA, the CDR3 is TGTGCCAGCAGTAGGGACAGGGTTAACTATGGATACACCTTC.

This rearrangement joins TRBV7-2 to TRBJ2-3, with a possible D match to TRBD2 (5 bases). This CDR3 comprises 15 residues. Germline CDR1 SGHTA, CDR2 FQGNSA. V shed 3 bases and J shed 9 bases, with 19 bases lying between them. The CDR3 region has the DNA TGTGCCAGCAGCTTTGCCAGCGGCACCGGGGAGACGCAGTATTTT. It yields the protein CASSFASGTGETQYF.

This clonotype occurred a few times. The rearrangement links TRBV5-1 to TRBJ2-7; TRBD2 matches at 8 bases. After removal of 0 bases from V and 6 bases from J, the junction contained 2 bases not matched to a gene. The germline V gene has CDR1 SGHRS and CDR2 YFSETQ. The CDR3 is 13 amino acids. In nucleotides, the CDR3 is TGCGCCAGCAGCTTGGAGCGGGGGAGCGAGCAGTACTTC. The encoded protein is CASSLERGSEQYF.

This clonotype occurred once. V and J are TRBV12-3 or TRBV12-4 and TRBJ1-1; TRBD1 might be the D (6 bases). V was cut by 6 bases and J by 6 bases, with 11 bases left in between. CDR3 length equals 12 residues. The CDR3 sequence: CASRTGTPEAFF. The CDR3 DNA is TGTGCCAGCAGGACCGGGACACCTGAAGCTTTCTTT.

V gene TRBV7-9 combines with J gene TRBJ1-2; D is unresolved. Germline V gives CDR1 SEHNR, CDR2 FQNEAQ (reference sequence). The ends were cut back, 5 bases at V and 6 bases at J, with 19 bases in the middle. The CDR3 has 15 residues. The CDR3 sequence is CASSLRWDSGDGYTF. The CDR3 region has the DNA TGTGCCAGCAGCCTACGGTGGGATAGTGGGGATGGCTACACCTTC.

This clonotype was picked up a small number of times. V usage is TRBV7-9 and J usage is TRBJ2-1; 11 bases line up with TRBD2. This CDR3 is built from 16 residues. V gave up 5 bases and J gave up 7 bases; unmatched junction bases: 10. The germline V gene encodes CDR1 SEHNR and CDR2 FQNEAQ (reference sequence). The CDR3 is CASSVSGRASVNEQFF. In nucleotides, the CDR3 is TGTGCCAGCAGCGTTAGCGGGAGGGCCTCAGTGAATGAGCAGTTCTTC.

The genes are TRBV29-1 and TRBJ2-3, with 7 bases aligning to TRBD1. In germline, CDR1 is SQVTM, CDR2 ANQGSEA. Trimming cost V 6 bases and J 10 bases; bases outside gene matches: 7. This CDR3 is built from 11 residues. CDR3 nucleotides: TGCAGCGTGGGGGACAGATACGCGCAGTATTTT. It encodes CSVGDRYAQYF.

This clonotype was detected only a few times. The chain uses TRBV7-9 and TRBJ1-2, with 9 bases identical to TRBD1. Germline CDR1 is SEHNR and CDR2 is FQNEAQ (reference sequence). After removal of 5 bases from V and 7 bases from J, the junction contained 11 bases not matched to a gene. This CDR3 has 15 residues. The CDR3 region has the DNA TGTGCCAGCAGCCCTGTCGGACAGGGGTTGAGTGGCTACACCTTC. Amino acid sequence: CASSPVGQGLSGYTF.

In its sample, this clonotype was seen a few times. The chain combines TRBV28 with TRBJ1-2; TRBD1 matches at 11 bases. The ends lost 8 bases at V and 6 bases at J; junction bases unmatched: 2. Germline loops: CDR1 MDHEN, CDR2 SYDVKM. The CDR3 covers 12 residues. CDR3 DNA sequence: TGTGCCAGCCGGACAGGGGGCCATGGCTACACCTTC. Translated, it gives CASRTGGHGYTF.

The table lists this clonotype with a few counts. The rearrangement uses TRBV7-9 and TRBJ1-5; no definite D call. V was cut by 6 bases and J by 5 bases, with 17 bases left in between. Germline CDR1 reads SEHNR; CDR2 reads FQNEAQ (reference sequence). The CDR3 spans 15 residues. The CDR3 spells CASSSGPGNYQPQHF. The CDR3 region has the DNA TGTGCCAGCAGTTCGGGCCCTGGGAATTATCAGCCCCAGCATTTT.

In its sample, this clonotype was seen many times. The V gene is TRBV7-2, the J gene TRBJ1-2; D possibly corresponds to TRBD1 (6 bases). The CDR3 spans 13 residues. Deletions cut 5 bases from V and 5 bases from J, with 12 bases between. Germline V gene sequence: CDR1 SGHTA, CDR2 FQGNSA. The CDR3 spells CASSPTGIYGYTF. The DNA of the CDR3 is TGTGCCAGCAGCCCCACAGGGATATATGGCTACACCTTC. The entire variable domain, with the rest obtained from reference TRBV7-2 and TRBJ1-2, is as follows: GAGVSQSPSNKVTEKGKDVELRCDPISGHTALYWYRQSLGQGLEFLIYFQGNSAPDKSGLPSDRFSAERTGGSVSTLTIQRTQQEDSAVYLCASSPTGIYGYTFGSGTRLTVV.

In this sample, this clonotype turned up many times. The rearrangement joins TRBV11-1 to TRBJ1-1; TRBD1 matches 9 bases. There are 15 residues in the CDR3. CDR1 and CDR2 (germline): SGHAT, FQDESV (reference sequence). V lost 4 bases, J lost 1 base, and 4 bases stayed unmatched. DNA for the CDR3: TGTGCCAGCAGCTACCGACAGGGGGGGAACACTGAAGCTTTCTTT. This translates into CASSYRQGGNTEAFF.

The V gene is TRBV6-2 or TRBV6-3, the J gene TRBJ1-1; D uncertain. Between the trimmed V and J ends, which lost 2 bases and 1 base, there was a span of 11 bases. This CDR3 region has 15 residues. The germline gives CDR1 MNHEY, CDR2 SVGEGT. CDR3 nucleotide sequence: TGTGCCAGCAGTTACACCGGACGGCCGAACACTGAAGCTTTCTTT. As protein: CASSYTGRPNTEAFF.

V is TRBV3-1 and J is TRBJ2-1; D perhaps matches TRBD2 (5 bases). Deletions cut 3 bases from V and 7 bases from J, with 13 bases between. Germline assignment: CDR1 LGHDT and CDR2 YNNKEL (reference sequence). The CDR3 totals 14 residues. The CDR3 spells CASSHRRTGNEQFF. CDR3 sequence (DNA): TGTGCCAGCAGCCACCGAAGGACGGGAAATGAGCAGTTCTTC.

This clonotype has a count of ten or more. The rearrangement links TRBV7-8 to TRBJ2-2; TRBD1 is a possible D gene (5 bases). V was trimmed by 3 bases and J by 5 bases, leaving 10 bases between them. The germline gives CDR1 SGHVS, CDR2 FQNEAQ. The CDR3 runs 14 residues. CDR3 residues: CASSFRGATGELFF. DNA for the CDR3: TGTGCCAGCAGCTTTAGGGGCGCGACCGGGGAGCTGTTTTTT.

This chain joins TRBV9 and TRBJ2-7; the match to TRBD2 covers 9 bases. V shed 0 bases, J shed 3 bases, and the junction held 4 bases outside the gene matches. This CDR3 spans 15 amino acids. The germline V gene has CDR1 SGDLS and CDR2 YYNGEE. The CDR3 sequence: CASSVEGTSRYEQYF. CDR3 in DNA: TGTGCCAGCAGCGTAGAGGGGACTAGCCGCTACGAGCAGTACTTC.